This entry lists 18 T cell receptor beta chains sequenced from one sample in a study of CD8+CD57+ T cells in acquired aplastic anemia. It was genomic DNA that served as the template for profiling TCR beta VDJ and CDR3. TCRdb independently ran MiXCR on the reads; one entry per CDR3 protein. The sample yields about 210,000 distinct CDR3 sequences, about a third seen once. Sequencing input: sorted CD4+, CD8+, or CD8+CD57+ T cells (not recorded which) from PBMCs. These receptors all come from a human donor in good health, serving as a control.

This clonotype appeared many times. V gene TRBV20-1 combines with J gene TRBJ2-4; no clear D gene. The V and J ends lost 2 bases and 0 bases respectively, with 5 bases between them. Germline values: CDR1 DFQATT, CDR2 SNEGSKA (reference sequence). The CDR3 loop spans 13 amino acids. CDR3 bases: TGCAGTGCTAGACAACTAGCCAAAAACATTCAGTACTTC. As protein: CSARQLAKNIQYF.

This chain connects TRBV10-2 to TRBJ1-5, with D tentatively TRBD1 (5 bases). CDR1 is WSHSY, CDR2 SAAADI, per germline. The CDR3 consists of 15 residues. Trimming took off 5 bases at V and 3 bases at J, with 14 bases between the two ends. CDR3 sequence (DNA): TGCGCCAGCAGTCTGCAAGACAGATTCAATCAGCCCCAGCATTTT. Translation gives CASSLQDRFNQPQHF.

Only one count was recorded for this clonotype. The CDR3 sequence: CASSLLTTGPRNTIYF. The CDR3 DNA reads as TGTGCCAGCAGCCTTCTCACGACAGGGCCCAGAAACACCATATATTTT. This rearrangement joins TRBV14 to TRBJ1-3; TRBD1 aligns across 7 bases. The CDR3 runs 16 residues. Germline CDR1 SGHDN, CDR2 FVKESK. The V gene end was trimmed by 4 bases and the J gene end by 5 bases; junction bases not matched to a gene: 11.

V usage is TRBV19 and J usage is TRBJ1-2; TRBD1 agrees at 12 bases. This CDR3 is 14 amino acids long. CDR1 is LNHDA, CDR2 SQIVND, per germline (reference sequence). Losses at the gene ends were 10 bases for V and 2 bases for J; bases not matched to a gene: 5. The CDR3 DNA follows: TGTGCCACCGGGACAGGGGGCTTAAACTATGGCTACACCTTC. It specifies CATGTGGLNYGYTF.

Turning to this clonotype: This may arise from a read error, as a much more abundant clone is one base away. Here the CDR3 omits its conserved ending phenylalanine or tryptophan, so a read error is the likely source. V gene TRBV20-1 combines with J gene TRBJ1-5; D uncertain. The CDR3 extends over 13 amino acids. V was pared by 0 bases and J by 1 base, with 4 bases between. The germline V gene has CDR1 DFQATT and CDR2 SNEGSKA (reference sequence). The DNA for the CDR3 is TGCAGTGCTAGAGAATTAAGCAATCAGCCCCAGCATTCT. Translation gives CSARELSNQPQHS.

In this sample, this clonotype turned up many times. Possible read error: a much larger clone is one base away. The chain has TRBV10-3 and TRBJ1-5; D call uncertain. The CDR3 length is 13 residues. The V gene's germline CDR1 is ENHRY and CDR2 SYGVKD. CDR3: CATSVGGSQPQHF. The CDR3 coding sequence is TGTGCCACCAGTGTCGGAGGGTCTCAGCCCCAGCATTTT.

Turning to this clonotype: A much larger clone differs from this one at a single base, so this may be a read error. The gene calls are TRBV19 and TRBJ2-5; D is possibly TRBD2 (6 bases). Germline assignment: CDR1 LNHDA and CDR2 SQIVND (reference sequence). CDR3 length equals 14 residues. The V end was cut by 3 bases, the J end by 7 bases, with 15 bases between. The CDR3 DNA is TGTGCCAGTAGTATTGGAGGGGTTGTAAGGACCCAGTACTTC. This codes for CASSIGGVVRTQYF.

The chain uses TRBV10-3 and TRBJ2-3; 11 bases match TRBD1. This CDR3 contains 15 residues. Germline loops: CDR1 ENHRY, CDR2 SYGVKD. V gave up 6 bases and J gave up 4 bases; unmatched junction bases: 6. In nucleotides, the CDR3 is TGTGCCATCAGGGACAGGGGGCAGGAATCAGATACGCAGTATTTT. It codes for CAIRDRGQESDTQYF.

The V call is TRBV19, the J call TRBJ2-7; 9 bases map to TRBD1. Germline V gives CDR1 LNHDA, CDR2 SQIVND (reference sequence). The CDR3 loop spans 15 amino acids. V shed 3 bases, J shed 1 base, and the junction held 4 bases outside the gene matches. Here the CDR3 reads CASSIPGQGSYEQYF. The CDR3 bases are TGTGCCAGTAGTATCCCGGGACAGGGATCCTACGAGCAGTACTTC.

The chain is built from TRBV29-1 and TRBJ1-4; TRBD1 aligns across 8 bases. The V gene's germline CDR1 is SQVTM and CDR2 ANQGSEA. Trimming cost V 7 bases and J 7 bases; bases outside gene matches: 17. The CDR3 sequence is 16 residues long. CDR3 amino acids: CSAIDRGGSLGEKLFF. CDR3 nucleotides: TGCAGCGCTATCGACAGGGGAGGCTCTCTGGGTGAAAAACTGTTTTTT.

On this clonotype: Without the conserved terminal phenylalanine or tryptophan, this CDR3 likely stems from a read error. The chain carries TRBV24-1 and TRBJ2-5, with 7 bases that match TRBD1. Germline CDR1 KGHDR, CDR2 SFDVKD. This CDR3 region has 16 residues. CDR3 sequence: CATSDFPRDSKETQYS. CDR3 coding DNA: TGCGCCACCAGTGATTTTCCCCGGGACAGTAAAGAGACCCAGTACTCC.

This chain links TRBV4-1 with TRBJ1-1; D is unresolved. Germline lookup yields CDR1 MGHRA and CDR2 YSYEKL. This CDR3 spans 16 amino acids. Trimming cost V 6 bases and J 2 bases, with 19 bases left between them. CDR3 in DNA: TGCGCCAGCAGGTGGGGTCGGGGTCGTTCCAACACTGAAGCTTTCTTT. Its translation: CASRWGRGRSNTEAFF.

This clonotype was seen ten or more times. This chain connects TRBV6-5 to TRBJ1-5, with D possibly matching TRBD1 (6 bases). CDR3 size: 14 residues. Germline CDR1 is MNHEY and CDR2 is SVGAGI. V was shortened by 2 bases and J by 6 bases, with 11 bases between the two germline ends. CDR3 coding DNA: TGTGCCAGCAGTTACGACAGGTCAGGTCAGCCCCAGCATTTT. It translates to CASSYDRSGQPQHF.

Only one count was recorded for this clonotype. V usage is TRBV2 and J usage is TRBJ2-7, with D possibly matching TRBD2 (6 bases). Germline V gene data show CDR1 as SNHLY and CDR2 as FYNNEI. The V end lost 3 bases, the J end lost 4 bases, and 19 bases lay between the germline ends. The CDR3 spans 16 residues. The CDR3 sequence is CASSDWSGVFVYEQYF. Here the CDR3 DNA reads TGTGCCAGCAGTGATTGGTCGGGAGTTTTCGTTTACGAGCAGTACTTC.

This clonotype came up a few times. V and J are TRBV6-5 and TRBJ2-1; the D gene could be TRBD1 or TRBD2 (5 bases each). The CDR3 covers 14 residues. The germline V and J ends were trimmed by 2 bases and 8 bases, with 13 bases remaining between them. CDR1 MNHEY and CDR2 SVGAGI come from the germline V gene. DNA for the CDR3: TGTGCCAGCAGTTACGAGGCTAGCAGGGATGAGCAGTTCTTC. Protein: CASSYEASRDEQFF.

This clonotype has at least ten counts. The rearrangement uses TRBV5-1 and TRBJ1-2; the D is unclear. The ends were cut back, 3 bases at V and 6 bases at J, with 9 bases in the middle. Germline CDR1 and CDR2: SGHRS and YFSETQ. CDR3 size: 12 residues. CDR3 amino acids: CASSSGRNGYTF. Here the CDR3 DNA reads TGCGCCAGCAGCTCCGGCAGGAATGGCTACACCTTC.

Comment on this clonotype: Possible read error: a much larger clone is one base away. The V call is TRBV5-1, the J call TRBJ1-2; unclear D gene. The CDR3 has 13 residues. V was clipped by 5 bases and J by 2 bases, with 10 bases between them. From germline, CDR1 is SGHRS and CDR2 YFSETQ. The CDR3 bases are TGCGCCAGCAGGGTAGACCCAAACTATGGCTACACCTTC. This encodes CASRVDPNYGYTF.

The chain employs TRBV10-3 and TRBJ2-5, with TRBD2 identical over 8 bases. CDR1 is ENHRY and CDR2 is SYGVKD in the germline V gene. V was pared by 4 bases and J by 4 bases, with 11 bases of the junction left unmatched. This CDR3 region has 16 residues. CDR3 coding DNA: TGTGCCATCAGTGGAGCCACCGGGGGGGCCTTAGAGACCCAGTACTTC. It encodes CAISGATGGALETQYF.